These 12 T cell receptor beta chains share one sample of origin, sequenced in a study of technical replicates of blood from a handful of donors (dated by TCRdb to 2016 to 2017). Library prep was done by the immunoSEQ multiplex PCR assay. TCRdb took this table from immuneACCESS and kept in-frame rearrangements with V and J called. Such tables lack part of the clones; where checked against another copy, unresolved V genes explain under half of the gap, and the rest is unexplained. The sample table holds 68,000 or so clones, of which 92% were seen once. Around 0.37% of the sample belongs to the ten largest clones. Specimen: T cells isolated from PBMCs. The source of these receptors is a human donor in good health.

The V gene is TRBV28, the J gene TRBJ2-2; D is unclear. The CDR3 extends over 14 amino acids. Trimming cost V 2 bases and J 0 bases, with 4 bases left between them. CDR1 and CDR2 (germline): MDHEN, SYDVKM. The CDR3 sequence is CASSLPSNTGELFF. In nucleotides, the CDR3 is TGTGCCAGCAGTTTACCTTCGAACACCGGGGAGCTGTTTTTT.

V usage is TRBV27 and J usage is TRBJ1-4; possibly TRBD1 for D (5 bases). V was clipped by 8 bases and J by 5 bases, with 15 bases between them. The CDR3 loop spans 14 amino acids. The germline gives CDR1 MNHEY, CDR2 SMNVEV (reference sequence). The CDR3 region is CASSYGHWNEKLFF. DNA for the CDR3: TGTGCCAGCTCCTACGGACACTGGAATGAAAAACTGTTTTTT.

CDR3 region: CASSSRRAPDTQYF. In DNA, the CDR3 is TGTGCCAGCAGCTCACGGAGAGCCCCAGATACGCAGTATTTT. The chain recombines TRBV9 with TRBJ2-3; no clear D. The CDR3 totals 14 residues. In germline, CDR1 is SGDLS, CDR2 YYNGEE. The V gene lost 4 bases and the J gene lost 4 bases, with 13 bases spanning the gap.

The CDR3 loop reads CASSGTGENTEAFF. The CDR3 DNA follows: TGTGCCAGCAGCGGGACAGGCGAGAACACTGAAGCTTTCTTT. The V and J genes are TRBV9 and TRBJ1-1; the match to TRBD1 covers 7 bases. This CDR3 comprises 14 residues. V lost 3 bases and J lost 1; bases outside the gene matches: 3. Germline-derived CDR1 and CDR2 are SGDLS and YYNGEE.

On this clone itself: Distinct nucleotide sequences in the sample also encode this CDR3. The rearrangement uses TRBV5-4 and TRBJ2-7, with D uncertain. CDR1 is SGHNT and CDR2 is YYREEE in the germline V gene (reference sequence). The CDR3 length is 12 residues. V lost 4 bases to trimming and J lost 0 bases, with 5 bases between them. The CDR3 is CASSLSSYEQYF. Written as DNA, the CDR3 is TGTGCCAGCAGCCTTAGCTCCTACGAGCAGTACTTC.

The chain has TRBV28 and TRBJ2-1; D remains unclear. In germline, CDR1 is MDHEN, CDR2 SYDVKM. The CDR3 consists of 13 residues. V was shortened by 2 bases and J by 3 bases, with 5 bases between the two germline ends. The CDR3 coding sequence is TGTGCCAGCAGTTTACCGGGCTACAATGAGCAGTTCTTC. Its translation is CASSLPGYNEQFF.

The rearrangement uses TRBV28 and TRBJ1-1; the match to TRBD1 covers 9 bases. The CDR3 consists of 17 residues. CDR1 MDHEN and CDR2 SYDVKM come from the germline V gene. J gave up 5 bases and V 5 bases, and 15 bases lay outside the gene matches. As DNA, the CDR3 is TGTGCCAGCAGTCTGCGGGACAGGGTATGGATCGGAACTGAAGCTTTCTTT. This sequence encodes CASSLRDRVWIGTEAFF. The full variable domain, in which reference TRBV28 and TRBJ1-1 provide the parts outside the CDR3, is DVKVTQSSRYLVKRTGEKVFLECVQDMDHENMFWYRQDPGLGLRLIYFSYDVKMKEKGDIPEGYSVSREKKERFSLILESASTNQTSMYLCASSLRDRVWIGTEAFFGQGTRLTVV.

For the CDR3, the DNA is TGCGCCAGCAGCCAGACTAGCACAGATACGCAGTATTTT. This translates into CASSQTSTDTQYF. This chain uses TRBV4-3 with TRBJ2-3, with D uncertain. In germline, CDR1 is LGHNA, CDR2 YSLEER. The CDR3 runs to 13 residues. Deletions cut 3 bases from V and 0 bases from J, with 4 bases between.

V usage is TRBV2 and J usage is TRBJ2-7; the match to TRBD1 covers 9 bases. Losses at the gene ends were 7 bases for V and 3 bases for J; bases not matched to a gene: 4. This CDR3 is built from 13 residues. The V gene's germline CDR1 is SNHLY and CDR2 FYNNEI. CDR3 nucleotide sequence: TGTGCCAGCATGCGGGACAGGGACTACGAGCAGTACTTC. This codes for CASMRDRDYEQYF.

The genes are TRBV28 and TRBJ1-2; no clear D gene. The length of the CDR3 is 15 residues. Trimming left V 2 bases short and J 2 bases short, with 12 bases between. The germline gives CDR1 MDHEN, CDR2 SYDVKM. CDR3 in amino acids: CASSLLGTGNYGYTF. CDR3 nucleotides: TGTGCCAGCAGTTTACTGGGCACGGGAAACTATGGCTACACCTTC.

The chain combines TRBV4-3 with TRBJ2-2; D gene ambiguous. Trimming stripped 0 bases from V and 7 bases from J, with 15 bases between. The CDR3 runs 16 residues. In germline, CDR1 is LGHNA, CDR2 YSLEER. DNA of the CDR3: TGCGCCAGCAGCCAAGATCTTGGGCAGGTTAGCGGGGAGCTGTTTTTT. Translating it yields CASSQDLGQVSGELFF.

The chain employs TRBV2 and TRBJ2-2; 8 bases are shared with TRBD1. V was pared by 6 bases and J by 8 bases, with 5 bases of the junction left unmatched. This CDR3 has 13 residues. CDR1 is SNHLY and CDR2 is FYNNEI in the germline V gene. The CDR3 here is CASRRTGIGELFF. The CDR3 DNA follows: TGTGCCAGCAGACGGACAGGGATTGGGGAGCTGTTTTTT.